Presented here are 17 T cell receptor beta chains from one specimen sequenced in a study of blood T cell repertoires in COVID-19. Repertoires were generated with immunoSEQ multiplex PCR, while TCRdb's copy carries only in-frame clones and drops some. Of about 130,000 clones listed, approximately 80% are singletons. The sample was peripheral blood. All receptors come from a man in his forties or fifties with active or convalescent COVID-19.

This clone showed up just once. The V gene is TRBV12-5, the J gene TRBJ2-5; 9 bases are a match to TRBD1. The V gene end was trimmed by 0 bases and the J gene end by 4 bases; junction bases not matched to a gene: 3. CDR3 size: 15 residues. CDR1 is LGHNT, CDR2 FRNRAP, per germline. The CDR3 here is CASGLVQGAGETQYF. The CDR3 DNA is TGTGCTAGTGGTTTGGTACAGGGGGCGGGAGAGACCCAGTACTTC.

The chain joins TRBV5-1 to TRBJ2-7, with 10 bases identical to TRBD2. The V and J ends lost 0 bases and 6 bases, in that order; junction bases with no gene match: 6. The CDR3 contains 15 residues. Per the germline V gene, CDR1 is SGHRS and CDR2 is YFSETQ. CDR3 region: CASSLDSGGVFEQYF. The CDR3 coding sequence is TGCGCCAGCAGCTTGGACAGCGGGGGGGTTTTCGAGCAGTACTTC. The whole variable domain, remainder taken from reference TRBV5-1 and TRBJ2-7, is KAGVTQTPRYLIKTRGQQVTLSCSPISGHRSVSWYQQTPGQGLQFLFEYFSETQRNKGNFPGRFSGRQFSNSRSEMNVSTLELGDSALYLCASSLDSGGVFEQYFGPGTRLTVT.

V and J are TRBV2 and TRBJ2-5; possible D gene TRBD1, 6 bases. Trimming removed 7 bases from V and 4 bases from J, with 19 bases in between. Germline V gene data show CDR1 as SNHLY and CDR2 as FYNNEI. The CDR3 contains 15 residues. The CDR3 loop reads CASKRLRQDRETQYF. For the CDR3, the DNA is TGTGCCAGCAAAAGGCTACGACAGGACCGAGAGACCCAGTACTTC.

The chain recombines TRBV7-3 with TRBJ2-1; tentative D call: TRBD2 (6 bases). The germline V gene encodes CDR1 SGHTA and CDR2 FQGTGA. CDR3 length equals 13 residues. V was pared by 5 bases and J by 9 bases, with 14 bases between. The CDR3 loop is CASSRDAGGEQFF. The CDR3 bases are TGTGCCAGCAGCCGGGACGCCGGGGGTGAGCAGTTCTTC.

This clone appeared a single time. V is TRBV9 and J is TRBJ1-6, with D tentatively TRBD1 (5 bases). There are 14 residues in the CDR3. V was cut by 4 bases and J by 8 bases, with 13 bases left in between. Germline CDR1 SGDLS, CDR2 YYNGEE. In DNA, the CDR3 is TGTGCCAGCAGCTCAAGATCAGGGTATTCACCCCTCCACTTT. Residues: CASSSRSGYSPLHF.

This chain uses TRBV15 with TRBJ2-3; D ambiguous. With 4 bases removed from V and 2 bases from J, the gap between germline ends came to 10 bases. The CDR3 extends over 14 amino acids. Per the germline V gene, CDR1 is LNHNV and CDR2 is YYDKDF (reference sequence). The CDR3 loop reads CATSTVSPTDTQYF. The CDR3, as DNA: TGTGCCACCAGCACTGTTTCCCCCACAGATACGCAGTATTTT.

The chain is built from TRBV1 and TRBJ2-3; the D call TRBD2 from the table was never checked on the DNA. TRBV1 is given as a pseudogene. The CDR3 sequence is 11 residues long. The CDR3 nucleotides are TGCACCAGCAGCCTCGCAGATACGCAGTATTTT. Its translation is CTSSLADTQYF.

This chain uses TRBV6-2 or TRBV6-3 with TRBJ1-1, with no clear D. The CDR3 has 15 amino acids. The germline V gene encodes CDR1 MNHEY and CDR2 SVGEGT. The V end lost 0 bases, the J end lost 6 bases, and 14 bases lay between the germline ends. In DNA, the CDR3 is TGTGCCAGCAGTTACTCGAGGAGAACAATCCCTGAAGCTTTCTTT. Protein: CASSYSRRTIPEAFF.

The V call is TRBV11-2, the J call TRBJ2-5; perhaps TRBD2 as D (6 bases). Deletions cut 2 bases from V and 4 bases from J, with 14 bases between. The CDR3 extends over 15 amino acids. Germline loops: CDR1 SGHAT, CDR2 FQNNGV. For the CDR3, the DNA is TGTGCCAGCAGCTTAAATTCGGGAGAGGGAGAGACCCAGTACTTC. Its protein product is CASSLNSGEGETQYF.

DNA for the CDR3: TGTGCCAGCAGCTCGGCAGGGGGCGGGATCACTGAAGCTTTCTTT. This translates into CASSSAGGGITEAFF. The V call is TRBV7-2, the J call TRBJ1-1; TRBD1 matches at 8 bases. V lost 4 bases, J lost 4 bases, and 8 bases stayed unmatched. CDR3 length: 15 residues. Germline V lookup: CDR1 SGHTA, CDR2 FQGNSA.

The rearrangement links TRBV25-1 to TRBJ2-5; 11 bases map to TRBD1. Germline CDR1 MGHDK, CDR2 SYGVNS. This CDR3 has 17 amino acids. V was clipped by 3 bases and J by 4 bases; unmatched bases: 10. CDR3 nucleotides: TGTGCCAGCAGTGAGTTTCGGGGACAGGGGGATGGAGAGACCCAGTACTTC. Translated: CASSEFRGQGDGETQYF.

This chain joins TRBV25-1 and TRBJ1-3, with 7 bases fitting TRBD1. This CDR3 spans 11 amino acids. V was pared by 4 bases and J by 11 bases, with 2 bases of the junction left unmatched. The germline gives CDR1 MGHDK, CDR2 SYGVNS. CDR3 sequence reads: CASSVTGAIYF. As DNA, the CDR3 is TGTGCCAGCAGTGTCACAGGGGCCATATATTTT.

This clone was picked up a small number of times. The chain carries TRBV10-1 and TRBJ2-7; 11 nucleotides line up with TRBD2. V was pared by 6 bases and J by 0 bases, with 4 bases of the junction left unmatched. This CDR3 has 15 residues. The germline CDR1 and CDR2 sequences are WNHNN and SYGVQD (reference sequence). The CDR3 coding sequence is TGCGCCAGCAGAGGAGGACTAGCGGGCTCCTACGAGCAGTACTTC. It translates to CASRGGLAGSYEQYF.

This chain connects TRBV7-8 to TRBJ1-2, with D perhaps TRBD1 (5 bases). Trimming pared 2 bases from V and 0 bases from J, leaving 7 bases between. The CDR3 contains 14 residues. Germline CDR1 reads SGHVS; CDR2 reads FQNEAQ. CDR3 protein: CASSLQGTNYGYTF. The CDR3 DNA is TGTGCCAGCAGCTTACAGGGAACTAACTATGGCTACACCTTC.

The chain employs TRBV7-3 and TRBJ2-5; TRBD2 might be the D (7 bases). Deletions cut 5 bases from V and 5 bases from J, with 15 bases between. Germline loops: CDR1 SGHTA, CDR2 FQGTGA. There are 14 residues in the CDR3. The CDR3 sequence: CASSPRGAVETQYF. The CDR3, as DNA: TGTGCCAGCAGCCCACGGGGGGCGGTTGAGACCCAGTACTTC.

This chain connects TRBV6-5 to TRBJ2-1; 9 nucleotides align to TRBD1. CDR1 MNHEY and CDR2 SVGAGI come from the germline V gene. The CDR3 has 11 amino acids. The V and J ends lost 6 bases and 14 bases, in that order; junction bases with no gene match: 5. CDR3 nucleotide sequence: TGTGCCAGCAGCCCCGGGACAGGGAAGTTCTTC. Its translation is CASSPGTGKFF.

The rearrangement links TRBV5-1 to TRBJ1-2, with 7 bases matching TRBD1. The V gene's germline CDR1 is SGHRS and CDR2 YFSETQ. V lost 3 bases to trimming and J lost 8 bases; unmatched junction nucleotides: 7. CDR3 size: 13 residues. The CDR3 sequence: CASSSSDRSGYTF. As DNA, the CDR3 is TGCGCCAGCAGCTCCTCGGACAGGTCCGGCTACACCTTC.